These 29 T cell receptor beta chains originate from one sample sequenced in a study of T-cell reconstitution after alpha-beta-depleted transplantation in children. It was with unique molecular identifiers that the TCRbeta library was prepared. In TCRdb, the PCR reads were re-called with MiXCR into one record per CDR3 protein. The sample includes 250,000 to 400,000 distinct CDR3 sequences, approximately 23% seen only once; the top ten take around 9.9%. Sequencing was performed on PBMCs, mostly from graft donor cells, taken 180 days after TCRalphabeta/CD19-depleted stem cell transplant. All receptors derive from a male patient aged 10 to 17 who had a stem cell transplant for acute lymphoblastic leukemia, so the T cells may come from the graft donor.

This clonotype was counted between two and nine times. This rearrangement joins TRBV12-3 or TRBV12-4 to TRBJ2-7; D possibly matches TRBD1 or TRBD2 (5 bases each). V lost 0 bases and J lost 6, with 18 bases in between. The CDR3 sequence is 16 residues long. CDR3 DNA: TGTGCCAGCAGTTTAGCGTTGGGGGAGTCTGTTACCGAGCAGTACTTC. This sequence encodes CASSLALGESVTEQYF.

V usage is TRBV6-1 and J usage is TRBJ1-4; D remains unclear. Germline V lookup: CDR1 MNHNS, CDR2 SASEGT. This CDR3 contains 13 residues. Deletions cut 2 bases from V and 4 bases from J, with 5 bases between. CDR3 nucleotides: TGTGCCAGCAGTGAACAAATTAATGAAAAACTGTTTTTT. Translated: CASSEQINEKLFF.

This clonotype has more than one count but fewer than ten. The chain employs TRBV28 and TRBJ2-5; D is ambiguous. The CDR3 runs to 13 residues. CDR1 is MDHEN and CDR2 is SYDVKM in the germline V gene. V was trimmed by 6 bases and J by 5 bases, leaving 13 bases between them. The CDR3 DNA sequence: TGTGCCAGCAGCCCTATCCCCCAGGAGACCCAGTACTTC. It specifies CASSPIPQETQYF.

At least ten counts were recorded for this clonotype. V usage is TRBV5-1 and J usage is TRBJ1-1; 8 nucleotides line up with TRBD1. This CDR3 contains 15 residues. J gave up 0 bases and V 4 bases, and 5 bases lay outside the gene matches. Germline-derived CDR1 and CDR2 are SGHRS and YFSETQ. Written as DNA, the CDR3 is TGCGCCAGCAGCAGTCGACAGGGGCTGAACACTGAAGCTTTCTTT. This gives the protein CASSSRQGLNTEAFF. Full variable domain (rest looked up from reference TRBV5-1 and TRBJ1-1): KAGVTQTPRYLIKTRGQQVTLSCSPISGHRSVSWYQQTPGQGLQFLFEYFSETQRNKGNFPGRFSGRQFSNSRSEMNVSTLELGDSALYLCASSSRQGLNTEAFFGQGTRLTVV.

The rearrangement joins TRBV7-9 to TRBJ2-3; TRBD2 agrees at 10 bases. CDR1 and CDR2 (germline): SEHNR, FQNEAQ (reference sequence). The V segment lost 5 bases and the J segment 7 bases; nucleotides outside the gene matches: 12. CDR3 length: 16 amino acids. CDR3 protein: CASSRIAGGGSHTQYF. CDR3 DNA: TGTGCCAGCAGCCGGATAGCGGGAGGAGGCTCACATACGCAGTATTTT.

The gene calls are TRBV11-2 and TRBJ2-1; D remains unclear. Germline lookup yields CDR1 SGHAT and CDR2 FQNNGV. This CDR3 has 13 residues. V lost 5 bases and J lost 1, with 6 bases in between. This chain's CDR3 is CASSDLSYNEQFF. Here the CDR3 DNA reads TGTGCCAGCAGCGACCTGTCCTACAATGAGCAGTTCTTC.

This clonotype came up a few times. The chain employs TRBV29-1 and TRBJ2-3; no clear D. Trimming removed 3 bases at V and 0 bases at J, with 13 bases between. The CDR3 runs 15 residues. The V gene's germline CDR1 is SQVTM and CDR2 ANQGSEA. CDR3 sequence reads: CSVDPLASSTDTQYF. The CDR3 region has the DNA TGCAGCGTTGACCCGCTGGCATCTAGCACAGATACGCAGTATTTT.

This clonotype was detected only a few times. The junction departs from germline at one end; a sequencing error may be responsible. The chain employs TRBV5-1 and TRBJ2-4; 9 bases agree with TRBD1. This CDR3 comprises 16 residues. CDR1 and CDR2 from the germline V gene are SGHRS and YFSETQ. CDR3 in amino acids: CASSLGTGVAKKIQYF. In DNA form, the CDR3 reads TGCGCCAGCAGCTTGGGGACAGGGGTAGCCAAAAAAATTCAGTACTTC.

The gene calls are TRBV7-2 and TRBJ2-4; 13 bases are a match to TRBD2. The V segment lost 4 bases and the J segment 2 bases; nucleotides outside the gene matches: 8. In germline, CDR1 is SGHTA, CDR2 FQGNSA. The CDR3 runs 18 residues. This chain's CDR3 is CASSYTSGRAGSKNIQYF. As DNA, the CDR3 is TGTGCCAGCAGCTATACTAGCGGGAGGGCCGGGTCCAAAAACATTCAGTACTTC.

In its sample, this clonotype was seen a few times. V usage is TRBV6-5 and J usage is TRBJ2-1; no clear D. The CDR3 has 16 residues. CDR1 and CDR2 from the germline V gene are MNHEY and SVGAGI. V was pared by 4 bases and J by 6 bases, with 19 bases between. CDR3 DNA sequence: TGTGCCAGCAGTTTACTATATTCCGCTTACTTCAATGAGCAGTTCTTC. Translated: CASSLLYSAYFNEQFF.

This clonotype showed up just a few times. The genes are TRBV5-6 and TRBJ2-7; 10 bases line up with TRBD2. Unmatched junction bases numbered 4, after V lost 0 bases and J lost 4 bases. This CDR3 spans 15 amino acids. Germline values: CDR1 SGHDT, CDR2 YYEEEE. CDR3 region: CASSLAGLAEYEQYF. CDR3 coding DNA: TGTGCCAGCAGCTTGGCCGGACTAGCGGAATACGAGCAGTACTTC.

This clonotype was observed a handful of times. The chain recombines TRBV6-5 with TRBJ2-4; D gene unclear. There are 14 residues in the CDR3. CDR1 and CDR2 (germline): MNHEY, SVGAGI. V shed 4 bases and J shed 8 bases, with 15 bases lying between them. The CDR3 sequence: CASSFVGNRDIQYF. The CDR3 coding sequence is TGTGCCAGCAGTTTTGTTGGGAACCGGGACATTCAGTACTTC.

This clonotype was observed many times. The CDR3 nucleotides read TGTGCCAGCAGCCTGGGGGGGACGCAAGAGACCCAGTACTTC. This codes for CASSLGGTQETQYF. The chain uses TRBV7-3 and TRBJ2-5; 7 bases align to TRBD2. The germline V gene encodes CDR1 SGHTA and CDR2 FQGTGA. The CDR3 runs to 14 residues. Unmatched junction bases numbered 5, after V lost 5 bases and J lost 2 bases.

On this clonotype itself: One end of the junction is discordant with germline, which a read error may explain. The chain recombines TRBV15 with TRBJ1-1; 10 nucleotides line up with TRBD1. This CDR3 is built from 16 residues. In germline, CDR1 is LNHNV, CDR2 YYDKDF (reference sequence). The CDR3 reads CATSRDPGQGNTEAFF. The CDR3 DNA sequence: TGTGCCACCAGCAGAGATCCGGGACAGGGGAACACTGAAGCGTTCTTT.

This clonotype was seen more than once but under ten times. CDR3 coding DNA: TGTGCCAGCAGTTTATGGGGAGTGACAGGGGGGAATGGCTACACCTTC. It is translated as CASSLWGVTGGNGYTF. J is TRBJ1-2 and V is TRBV27, with 9 bases that match TRBD1. Germline V lookup: CDR1 MNHEY, CDR2 SMNVEV (reference sequence). This CDR3 comprises 16 residues. V lost 1 base and J lost 6; bases outside the gene matches: 9.

Only a few counts were recorded for this clonotype. The gene calls are TRBV27 and TRBJ2-2; D is uncertain. This CDR3 contains 13 residues. Germline V gene lookup returns CDR1 MNHEY and CDR2 SMNVEV (reference sequence). V was clipped by 3 bases and J by 6 bases, with 8 bases between them. The CDR3 loop reads CASSFSFPGELFF. The CDR3 region has the DNA TGTGCCAGCAGTTTCAGTTTTCCCGGGGAGCTGTTTTTT.

The chain employs TRBV2 and TRBJ1-1, with TRBD1 as a possible D gene (5 bases). The germline V gene encodes CDR1 SNHLY and CDR2 FYNNEI. The CDR3 sequence is 16 residues long. The V end lost 4 bases, the J end lost 5 bases, and 20 bases lay between the germline ends. Written as DNA, the CDR3 is TGTGCCAGCAGTGTTTGGGACCTCGCGGCGAGAACTGAAGCTTTCTTT. Its protein is CASSVWDLAARTEAFF.

The chain is built from TRBV6-1 and TRBJ1-5, with D hard to call. Germline CDR1 and CDR2: MNHNS and SASEGT. V was cut by 2 bases and J by 0 bases, with 11 bases left in between. This CDR3 contains 16 residues. CDR3 DNA: TGTGCCAGCAGTGAAACACCGCATCATAGCAATCAGCCCCAGCATTTT. Translation gives CASSETPHHSNQPQHF.

Notes on this clonotype: Compared with germline, one end of the junction differs, possibly owing to a read error. The rearrangement links TRBV12-3 or TRBV12-4 to TRBJ1-6, with TRBD1 identical over 7 bases. CDR3 length: 15 residues. DNA for the CDR3: TGTGCCAGCAGTCTTACCGGGACAGCCAATTCACACCTCCACTTT. Residues: CASSLTGTANSHLHF.

This CDR3 reads CASSLGLLAEDTQYF. The CDR3 DNA reads as TGTGCCAGCAGCTTGGGACTCCTTGCAGAAGATACGCAGTATTTT. V and J are TRBV7-9 and TRBJ2-3; the D gene is possibly TRBD2 (6 bases). The ends were cut back, 3 bases at V and 5 bases at J, with 15 bases in the middle. Germline V gene sequence: CDR1 SEHNR, CDR2 FQNEAQ (reference sequence). The CDR3 length is 15 residues.

V is TRBV7-3 and J is TRBJ2-3; TRBD2 aligns across 12 bases. The ends lost 5 bases at V and 2 bases at J; junction bases unmatched: 11. This CDR3 is built from 18 residues. Germline loops: CDR1 SGHTA, CDR2 FQGTGA. The CDR3 DNA follows: TGTGCCAGCAGCACTAAATCACTAGCGGGGGGATTCACAGATACGCAGTATTTT. Its translation is CASSTKSLAGGFTDTQYF.

The rearrangement uses TRBV13 and TRBJ2-3; no definite D call. The CDR3 totals 13 residues. Germline V gene sequence: CDR1 PRHDT, CDR2 FYEKMQ (reference sequence). With 3 bases removed from V and 2 bases from J, the gap between germline ends came to 6 bases. The CDR3 bases are TGTGCCAGCAGCTTGGCAGTCACAGATACGCAGTATTTT. Its protein is CASSLAVTDTQYF. Full variable domain (remainder filled in from reference TRBV13 and TRBJ2-3): AAGVIQSPRHLIKEKRETATLKCYPIPRHDTVYWYQQGPGQDPQFLISFYEKMQSDKGSIPDRFSAQQFSDYHSELNMSSLELGDSALYFCASSLAVTDTQYFGPGTRLTVL.

The J gene is TRBJ2-2, the V gene TRBV20-1; no clear D. V was clipped by 2 bases and J by 6 bases, with 10 bases between them. Germline CDR1 DFQATT, CDR2 SNEGSKA (reference sequence). The CDR3 totals 13 residues. The CDR3 DNA follows: TGCAGTGCTAGACTTCCGGCCCCCGGGGAGCTGTTTTTT. This sequence encodes CSARLPAPGELFF.

This clonotype was seen more than once but under ten times. The V gene is TRBV18, the J gene TRBJ2-2; 8 bases map to TRBD2. Germline V CDR1 and CDR2: KGHSH, LQKENI. This CDR3 region has 15 residues. V was clipped by 2 bases and J by 5 bases; unmatched bases: 4. For the CDR3, the DNA is TGTGCCAGCTCACCAGTAGCGGGGTTGACCGGGGAGCTGTTTTTT. As protein: CASSPVAGLTGELFF.

This clonotype showed up just a few times. The V gene is TRBV27, the J gene TRBJ1-2; D is possibly TRBD1 (5 bases). The CDR3 length is 13 residues. From germline, CDR1 is MNHEY and CDR2 SMNVEV (reference sequence). The V end lost 4 bases, the J end lost 2 bases, and 8 bases lay between the germline ends. This CDR3 reads CASSYRQNYGYTF. DNA of the CDR3: TGTGCCAGCAGTTACCGACAGAACTATGGCTACACCTTC.

Sample share makes this clonotype medium-sized (0.01 to 0.1%). The chain joins TRBV12-3 or TRBV12-4 to TRBJ2-7; 8 nucleotides agree with TRBD2. The V segment lost 6 bases and the J segment 3 bases; nucleotides outside the gene matches: 10. This CDR3 region has 15 residues. The CDR3 here is CASSSLRGGDYEQYF. In nucleotides, the CDR3 is TGTGCCAGCAGCTCTCTCCGGGGGGGCGACTACGAGCAGTACTTC.

The CDR3 bases are TGTGCCAGCAGCTTCCTGGGGGGGGGCTCCTACGAGCAGTACTTC. This codes for CASSFLGGGSYEQYF. J is TRBJ2-7 and V is TRBV5-6, with 7 bases that match TRBD2. Germline V gives CDR1 SGHDT, CDR2 YYEEEE. V trimming: 2 bases; J trimming: 0 bases; junction bases outside the gene matches: 5. The CDR3 has 15 amino acids. Full variable domain (missing parts from reference TRBV5-6 and TRBJ2-7): DAGVTQSPTHLIKTRGQQVTLRCSPKSGHDTVSWYQQALGQGPQFIFQYYEEEERQRGNFPDRFSGHQFPNYSSELNVNALLLGDSALYLCASSFLGGGSYEQYFGPGTRLTVT.

CDR3 DNA: TGTGCCAGCAGCTCGATCAAGGGATCAGGCTACGAGCAGTACTTC. It codes for CASSSIKGSGYEQYF. This rearrangement joins TRBV11-2 to TRBJ2-7; D ambiguous. Deletions cut 4 bases from V and 3 bases from J, with 16 bases between. This CDR3 has 15 residues. The germline CDR1 and CDR2 sequences are SGHAT and FQNNGV.

This clonotype was counted only a few times. The chain is built from TRBV6-2 or TRBV6-3 and TRBJ2-1; 13 bases line up with TRBD2. The CDR3 contains 17 residues. After removal of 4 bases from V and 4 bases from J, the junction contained 7 bases not matched to a gene. The V gene's germline CDR1 is MNHEY and CDR2 SVGEGT. CDR3 amino acids: CASSSLLLAGGYNEQFF. The CDR3 nucleotides are TGTGCCAGCAGTTCCCTCCTACTAGCGGGAGGGTACAATGAGCAGTTCTTC.